This entry lists 3 T cell receptor beta chains sequenced from one sample in a study of blood T cell repertoires in COVID-19. Method: immunoSEQ multiplex PCR; TCRdb's copy keeps in-frame clones and lacks some. Among roughly 350,000 clones, approximately 81% were seen once, and the ten largest hold roughly 3.7%. Sequencing was done on a sample of peripheral blood. These TCRs come from a woman younger than 30 with acute or convalescent COVID-19.

V usage is TRBV6-1 and J usage is TRBJ1-1; D is perhaps TRBD1 (6 bases). Trimming removed 2 bases from V and 0 bases from J, with 10 bases in between. The CDR3 runs 15 residues. Looked up from germline, CDR1 is MNHNS and CDR2 is SASEGT. The CDR3 bases are TGTGCCAGCAGTGAATGGGGGCAGTTGAACACTGAAGCTTTCTTT. Its protein product is CASSEWGQLNTEAFF.

The chain links TRBV11-2 to TRBJ1-5; TRBD1 matches 7 bases. This CDR3 is 12 amino acids long. The germline V gene has CDR1 SGHAT and CDR2 FQNNGV. J lost 9 bases, V lost 6 bases, and 5 bases had no gene match. The CDR3 nucleotides read TGTGCCAGCAGTCAGACAGGGCGGCCCCAGCATTTT. Translated, it gives CASSQTGRPQHF.

This sequence joins TRBV19 and TRBJ2-6; D unresolved. Germline V gene data show CDR1 as LNHDA and CDR2 as SQIVND (reference sequence). V was shortened by 3 bases and J by 4 bases, with 13 bases between the two germline ends. This CDR3 spans 16 amino acids. CDR3 sequence (DNA): TGTGCCAGTAGTATCTCTACAGTACCCGGGGCCAACGTCCTGACTTTC. Translating it yields CASSISTVPGANVLTF.